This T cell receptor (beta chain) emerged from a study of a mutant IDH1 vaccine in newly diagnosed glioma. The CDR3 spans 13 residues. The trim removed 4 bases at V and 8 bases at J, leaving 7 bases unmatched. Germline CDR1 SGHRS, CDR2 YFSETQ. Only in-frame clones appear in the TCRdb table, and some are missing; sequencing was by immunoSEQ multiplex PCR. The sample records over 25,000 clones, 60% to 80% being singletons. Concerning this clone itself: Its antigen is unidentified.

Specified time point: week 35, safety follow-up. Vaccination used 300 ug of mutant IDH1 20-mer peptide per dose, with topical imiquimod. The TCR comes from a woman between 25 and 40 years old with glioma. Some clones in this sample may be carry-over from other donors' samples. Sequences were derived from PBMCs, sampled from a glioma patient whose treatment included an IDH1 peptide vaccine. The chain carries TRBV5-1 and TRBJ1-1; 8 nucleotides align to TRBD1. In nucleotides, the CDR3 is TGCGCCAGCAGCCAACTACAGGGGGGGGAAGCTTTCTTT. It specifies CASSQLQGGEAFF.